This T cell receptor (beta chain) was sequenced during a study of identifying expanded T cells in peripheral blood. Overall study findings and caveats: Across healthy donors, higher total template counts meant significantly greater roughly two-week count variance. Technical replicates showed around 1.2 changed clones; two weeks roughly 16; four weeks 19.

Collection occurred without any documented infections or immune events in donors. Concerning this clone itself: What it recognizes is unknown.

The V and J ends lost 7 bases and 6 bases, in that order; junction bases with no gene match: 10. Germline assignment: CDR1 SGHNT and CDR2 YYREEE (reference sequence). The CDR3 is 13 residues long. Method: immunoSEQ multiplex PCR; TCRdb's copy keeps in-frame clones and lacks some. The table has about 52,000 clones, 82% seen once. Sequenced material: blood. The sequence came from a person aged 18-70 years in good health. V is TRBV5-4 and J is TRBJ2-7, with 7 bases that match TRBD2. The CDR3, as DNA: TGTGCCAGCTCCCCCGGGGGGATTGGCGAGCAGTACGTC. Translation gives CASSPGGIGEQYV.